Included here is one T cell receptor beta chain sequence, with context. Its antigen is not known. Profiling relied on immunoSEQ multiplex PCR, and the TCRdb table lists in-frame clones only, not all of them. The data hold some 130,000 clones, with roughly nine tenths observed a single time. The CDR3 is made up of 16 amino acids. V gave up 1 base and J gave up 4 bases, with 16 bases separating them. Germline CDR1 is MDHEN and CDR2 is SYDVKM. These data come from a study of T cell responses to AZD1222 COVID-19 vaccine. Study-level points and caveats: Donors were largely white British and mainly female; clonal diversity was possibly underestimated.

This TCR was sampled from an adult in good health. The rearrangement joins TRBV28 to TRBJ1-2, with a weak D call TRBD1 (6 bases). Material: peripheral blood, obtained on day 0 of AZD1222 vaccination. This CDR3 reads CASSLFKTDRSYGYTF. The CDR3 DNA reads TGTGCCAGCAGTTTATTCAAGACTGACAGGTCCTATGGCTACACCTTC.